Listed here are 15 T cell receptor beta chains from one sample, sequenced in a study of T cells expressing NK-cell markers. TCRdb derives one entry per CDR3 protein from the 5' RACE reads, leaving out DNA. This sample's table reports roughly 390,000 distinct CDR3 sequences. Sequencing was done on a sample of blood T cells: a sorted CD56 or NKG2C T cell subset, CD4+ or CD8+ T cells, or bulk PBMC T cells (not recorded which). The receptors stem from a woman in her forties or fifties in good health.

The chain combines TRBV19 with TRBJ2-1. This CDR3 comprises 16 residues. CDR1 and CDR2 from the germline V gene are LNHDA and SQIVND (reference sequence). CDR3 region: CASSPGTGRSYNEQFF.

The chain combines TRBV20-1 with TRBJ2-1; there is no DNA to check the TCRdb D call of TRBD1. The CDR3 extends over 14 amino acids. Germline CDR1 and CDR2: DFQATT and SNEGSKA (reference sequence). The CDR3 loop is CSAGRDRGSNEQFF.

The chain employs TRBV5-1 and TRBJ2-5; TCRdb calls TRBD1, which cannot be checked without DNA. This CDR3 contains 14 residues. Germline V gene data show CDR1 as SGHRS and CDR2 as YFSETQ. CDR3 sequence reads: CASSGGQNQETQYF. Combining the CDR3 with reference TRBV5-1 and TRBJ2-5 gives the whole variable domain KAGVTQTPRYLIKTRGQQVTLSCSPISGHRSVSWYQQTPGQGLQFLFEYFSETQRNKGNFPGRFSGRQFSNSRSEMNVSTLELGDSALYLCASSGGQNQETQYFGPGTRLLVL.

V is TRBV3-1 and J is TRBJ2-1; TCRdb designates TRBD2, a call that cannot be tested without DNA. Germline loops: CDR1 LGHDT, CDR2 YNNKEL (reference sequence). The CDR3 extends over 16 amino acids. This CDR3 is CASSQAGGFGVNEQFF.

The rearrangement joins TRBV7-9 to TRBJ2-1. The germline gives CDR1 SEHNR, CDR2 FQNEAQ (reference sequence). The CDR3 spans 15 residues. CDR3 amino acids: CASSLAGEAYNEQFF. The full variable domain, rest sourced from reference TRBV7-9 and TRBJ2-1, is DTGVSQNPRHKITKRGQNVTFRCDPISEHNRLYWYRQTLGQGPEFLTYFQNEAQLEKSRLLSDRFSAERPKGSFSTLEIQRTEQGDSAMYLCASSLAGEAYNEQFFGPGTRLTVL.

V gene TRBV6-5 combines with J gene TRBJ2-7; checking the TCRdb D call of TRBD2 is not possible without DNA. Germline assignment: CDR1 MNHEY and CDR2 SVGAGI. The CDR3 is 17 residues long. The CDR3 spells CASSYTIPSGRAYEQYF.

The chain's CDR3 is CASSQRLPPGVTDTQYF. The V call is TRBV4-1, the J call TRBJ2-3; no DNA is available, so the TRBD1 call from TCRdb remains unchecked. Germline lookup yields CDR1 MGHRA and CDR2 YSYEKL. This CDR3 spans 17 amino acids.

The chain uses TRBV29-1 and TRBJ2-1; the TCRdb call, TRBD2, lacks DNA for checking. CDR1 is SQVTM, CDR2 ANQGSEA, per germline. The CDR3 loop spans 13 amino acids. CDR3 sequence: CSVMGTSHNEQFF.

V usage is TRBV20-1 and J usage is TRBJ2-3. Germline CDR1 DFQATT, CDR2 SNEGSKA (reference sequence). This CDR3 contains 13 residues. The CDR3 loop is CSASGGNYHTQYF.

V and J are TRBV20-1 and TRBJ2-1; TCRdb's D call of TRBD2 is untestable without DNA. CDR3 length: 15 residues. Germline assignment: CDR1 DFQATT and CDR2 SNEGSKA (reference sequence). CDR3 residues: CSAIAGIVSYNEQFF.

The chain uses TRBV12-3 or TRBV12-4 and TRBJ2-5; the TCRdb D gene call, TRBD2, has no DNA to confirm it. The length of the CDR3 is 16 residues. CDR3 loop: CASATSSGRPPETQYF.

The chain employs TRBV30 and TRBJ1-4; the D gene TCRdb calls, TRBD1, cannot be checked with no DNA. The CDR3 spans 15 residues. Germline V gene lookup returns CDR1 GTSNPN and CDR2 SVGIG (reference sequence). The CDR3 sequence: CAWTRDRGDVEKLFF.

The chain's CDR3 is CASSLTGNNQPQHF. V usage is TRBV5-6 and J usage is TRBJ1-5; checking the TCRdb D call of TRBD1 is not possible without DNA. From germline, CDR1 is SGHDT and CDR2 YYEEEE. The length of the CDR3 is 14 residues.

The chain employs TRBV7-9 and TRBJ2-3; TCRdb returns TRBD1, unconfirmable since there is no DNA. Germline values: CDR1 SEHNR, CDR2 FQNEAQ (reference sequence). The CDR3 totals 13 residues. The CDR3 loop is CASSGTGSDTQYF.

The chain's CDR3 is CASSLDARGAGGPPAEQFF. The rearrangement links TRBV7-9 to TRBJ2-1; as DNA is missing, the TRBD2 call by TCRdb cannot be tested. The CDR3 covers 19 residues. In germline, CDR1 is SEHNR, CDR2 FQNEAQ (reference sequence). Full variable domain (rest looked up from reference TRBV7-9 and TRBJ2-1): DTGVSQNPRHKITKRGQNVTFRCDPISEHNRLYWYRQTLGQGPEFLTYFQNEAQLEKSRLLSDRFSAERPKGSFSTLEIQRTEQGDSAMYLCASSLDARGAGGPPAEQFFGPGTRLTVL.